This entry describes one T cell receptor (beta chain). The antigen remains undetermined. TCRdb fed the 5' RACE reads into MiXCR, producing one record per CDR3 protein. The data show about 420,000 distinct CDR3 sequences, 20% to 25% seen once. This entry belongs to a study of T-cell memory formation after mild COVID-19. Whole-study context: The study found TCR clusters largely donor specific.

Study-wide findings and caveats: Later expanders leaned CD4+, whereas day 15 to 85 contracting clones were balanced CD4/CD8. Some responding clones appeared in pre-infection memory, suggesting cross-reactive memory joined. Clones from the second wave (peaking day 37) had unconfirmed SARS-CoV-2 specificity.

V was pared by 7 bases and J by 3 bases, with 12 bases between. The germline CDR1 and CDR2 sequences are LGHDT and YNNKEL (reference sequence). The length of the CDR3 is 14 residues. The TCR comes from an adult woman who had mild COVID-19 (a few samples of this study predate the infection). Cell type and time point are not known. Sequencing was done on a sample of PBMCs or a T cell subset sorted from them (not recorded which). The J gene is TRBJ2-2, the V gene TRBV3-1; D gene ambiguous. The CDR3 nucleotides read TGTGCCAGCAAGGAAGGGCCTTACACCGGGGAGCTGTTTTTT. Translation: CASKEGPYTGELFF.